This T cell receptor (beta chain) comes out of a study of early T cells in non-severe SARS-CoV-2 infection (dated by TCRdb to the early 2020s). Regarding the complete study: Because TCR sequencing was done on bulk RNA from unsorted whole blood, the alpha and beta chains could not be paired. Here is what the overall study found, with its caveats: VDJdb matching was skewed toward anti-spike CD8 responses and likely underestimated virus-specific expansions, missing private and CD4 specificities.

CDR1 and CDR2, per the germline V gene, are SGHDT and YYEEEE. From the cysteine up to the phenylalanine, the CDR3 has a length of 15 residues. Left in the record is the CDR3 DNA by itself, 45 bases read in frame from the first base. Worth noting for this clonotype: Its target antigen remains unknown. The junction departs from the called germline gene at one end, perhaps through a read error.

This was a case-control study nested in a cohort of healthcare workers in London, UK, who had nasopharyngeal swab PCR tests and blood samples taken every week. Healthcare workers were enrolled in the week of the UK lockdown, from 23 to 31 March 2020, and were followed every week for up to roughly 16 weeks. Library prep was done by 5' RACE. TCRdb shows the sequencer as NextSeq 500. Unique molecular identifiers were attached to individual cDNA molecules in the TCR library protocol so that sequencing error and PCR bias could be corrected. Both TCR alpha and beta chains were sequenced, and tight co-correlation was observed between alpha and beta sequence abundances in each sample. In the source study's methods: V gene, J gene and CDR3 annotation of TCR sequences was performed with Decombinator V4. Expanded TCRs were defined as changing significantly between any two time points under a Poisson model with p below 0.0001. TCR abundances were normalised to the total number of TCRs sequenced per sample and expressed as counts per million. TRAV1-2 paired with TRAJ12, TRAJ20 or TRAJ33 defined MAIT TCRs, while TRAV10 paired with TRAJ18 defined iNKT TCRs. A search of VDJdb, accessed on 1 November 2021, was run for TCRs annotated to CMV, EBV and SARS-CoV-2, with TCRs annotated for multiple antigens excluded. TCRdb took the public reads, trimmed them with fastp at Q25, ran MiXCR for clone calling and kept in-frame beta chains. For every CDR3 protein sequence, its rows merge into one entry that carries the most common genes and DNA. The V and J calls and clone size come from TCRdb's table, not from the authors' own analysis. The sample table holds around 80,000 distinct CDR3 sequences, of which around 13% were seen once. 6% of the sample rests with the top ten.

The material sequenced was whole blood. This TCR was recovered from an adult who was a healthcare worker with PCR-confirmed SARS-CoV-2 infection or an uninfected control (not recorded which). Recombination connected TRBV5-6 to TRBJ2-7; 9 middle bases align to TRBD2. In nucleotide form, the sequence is TGTGCCAGCAGCCTTATCGCGGGAGGGCCTGGCGAGCGGTACTTC. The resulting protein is CASSLIAGGPGERYF.